The entry below gives a single T cell receptor (beta chain) sequence along with its context. The data originate from a study of preoperative IRX-2 immunotherapy in early breast cancer. Generated by immunoSEQ multiplex PCR, the TCRdb table keeps only in-frame clones and is missing some. The top ten clones hold roughly 1.2% of a sample with under 25,000 clones, approximately 80% of them seen once. CDR3 length: 12 residues. Trimming shortened V by 5 bases and J by 9 bases, and 11 bases separated the two germline ends. Germline-derived CDR1 and CDR2 are LNHDA and SQIVND (reference sequence). The treatment here: preoperative locoregional IRX-2 cytokine immunotherapy. This phase Ib study tested locoregional IRX-2 cytokine immunotherapy given before surgery.

The TCR comes from a human donor with breast cancer. This specimen consisted of lymph node tissue, obtained after IRX-2 immunotherapy. The chain recombines TRBV19 with TRBJ1-3; D gene unclear. In nucleotides, the CDR3 is TGTGCCAGTAGTCCCTTGGGCGGCACCATATATTTT. It specifies CASSPLGGTIYF.